A selection of T cell receptor beta chains follows, all from one sample in a study of control samples from healthy donors and cancer patients. TCRdb keeps only in-frame clones here, not all; method: immunoSEQ multiplex PCR. The table includes some 89,000 clones, 86% detected once. The sample comprised blood. These receptors originate from a young man in good health. Each CDR3 is given with its conserved first and last residue. Fields, in order: D gene, CDR3 length, J gene, V gene, clone size, CDR3 protein, CDR3 DNA. D genes are given only for firm matches. Not every row has a clone size; where given, it reads once, few, many or a size class.

D gene: TRBD1; CDR3 length: 20; J gene: TRBJ2-5; V gene: TRBV5-4; clone size: NA; CDR3 protein: CASSLSWGGLTGTRQETQYF; CDR3 DNA: TGTGCCAGCAGCTTGAGTTGGGGTGGGTTGACAGGGACCCGCCAAGAGACCCAGTACTTC
D gene: NA; CDR3 length: 14; J gene: TRBJ1-3; V gene: TRBV5-1; clone size: NA; CDR3 protein: CASSLGYSGNTIYF; CDR3 DNA: TGCGCCAGCAGCTTGGGATACTCTGGAAACACCATATATTTT
D gene: TRBD1; CDR3 length: 13; J gene: TRBJ2-1; V gene: TRBV19; clone size: NA; CDR3 protein: CASSIGDRNEQFF; CDR3 DNA: TGTGCCAGTAGTATAGGGGACAGGAATGAGCAGTTCTTC
D gene: NA; CDR3 length: 15; J gene: TRBJ2-7; V gene: TRBV4-2; clone size: NA; CDR3 protein: CASSQGWGSTYEQYF; CDR3 DNA: TGTGCCAGCAGCCAAGGGTGGGGGTCTACCTACGAGCAGTACTTC
D gene: TRBD2; CDR3 length: 18; J gene: TRBJ2-3; V gene: TRBV9; clone size: NA; CDR3 protein: CASSVLSISAGNTDTQYF; CDR3 DNA: TGTGCCAGCAGCGTATTATCCATTTCAGCGGGGAACACAGATACGCAGTATTTT
D gene: NA; CDR3 length: 16; J gene: TRBJ2-3; V gene: TRBV4-1; clone size: NA; CDR3 protein: CASSQAGAAPPDTQYF; CDR3 DNA: TGCGCCAGCAGCCAAGCAGGGGCCGCACCCCCAGATACGCAGTATTTT
D gene: NA; CDR3 length: 14; J gene: TRBJ1-2; V gene: TRBV11-2; clone size: NA; CDR3 protein: CASSLGGTPLSYTF; CDR3 DNA: TGTGCCAGCAGCTTAGGTGGGACGCCATTGAGCTACACCTTC
D gene: NA; CDR3 length: 13; J gene: TRBJ2-7; V gene: TRBV27; clone size: NA; CDR3 protein: CASSYTGAYEQYF; CDR3 DNA: TGTGCCAGCAGTTATACGGGGGCCTACGAGCAGTACTTC
D gene: NA; CDR3 length: 16; J gene: TRBJ1-5; V gene: TRBV10-2; clone size: NA; CDR3 protein: CASSEREAGPNQPQHF; CDR3 DNA: TGCGCCAGCAGTGAGCGGGAGGCAGGACCCAATCAGCCCCAGCATTTT
D gene: NA; CDR3 length: 12; J gene: TRBJ1-5; V gene: TRBV12-3/TRBV12-4; clone size: NA; CDR3 protein: CASGRGNQPQHF; CDR3 DNA: TGTGCCAGCGGGCGGGGGAATCAGCCCCAGCATTTT
D gene: NA; CDR3 length: 15; J gene: TRBJ2-6; V gene: TRBV19; clone size: NA; CDR3 protein: CASSTGGAGANVLTF; CDR3 DNA: TGTGCCAGTAGTACCGGGGGCGCTGGGGCCAACGTCCTGACTTTC
D gene: NA; CDR3 length: 15; J gene: TRBJ2-7; V gene: TRBV7-8; clone size: NA; CDR3 protein: CASTPSRTINYEQYF; CDR3 DNA: TGTGCCAGCACCCCATCGAGGACTATCAACTACGAGCAGTACTTC
D gene: NA; CDR3 length: 15; J gene: TRBJ2-5; V gene: TRBV11-2; clone size: once; CDR3 protein: CASSLVGTSEETQYF; CDR3 DNA: TGTGCCAGCAGCTTAGTTGGGACATCCGAAGAGACCCAGTACTTC
D gene: TRBD2; CDR3 length: 14; J gene: TRBJ2-3; V gene: TRBV5-8; clone size: NA; CDR3 protein: CASSLEKLARTQYF; CDR3 DNA: TGTGCCAGCAGCTTGGAAAAACTAGCGAGAACGCAGTATTTT
D gene: NA; CDR3 length: 13; J gene: TRBJ1-5; V gene: TRBV19; clone size: few; CDR3 protein: CASTGINNQPQHF; CDR3 DNA: TGTGCCAGTACCGGGATCAACAATCAGCCCCAGCATTTT
D gene: NA; CDR3 length: 14; J gene: TRBJ1-1; V gene: TRBV11-2; clone size: NA; CDR3 protein: CASSLGSSRTEAFF; CDR3 DNA: TGTGCCAGCAGCTTAGGGTCATCGCGAACTGAAGCTTTCTTT
D gene: TRBD1; CDR3 length: 15; J gene: TRBJ1-1; V gene: TRBV5-1; clone size: NA; CDR3 protein: CASSLDRQGSTEAFF; CDR3 DNA: TGCGCCAGCAGCTTGGATAGACAGGGGAGCACTGAAGCTTTCTTT
D gene: TRBD1; CDR3 length: 15; J gene: TRBJ1-1; V gene: TRBV7-9; clone size: NA; CDR3 protein: CASSAGQGARAEAFF; CDR3 DNA: TGTGCCAGCAGCGCGGGACAGGGGGCTCGGGCTGAAGCTTTCTTT
D gene: TRBD1; CDR3 length: 15; J gene: TRBJ1-2; V gene: TRBV19; clone size: NA; CDR3 protein: CASSPWTGGIDGYTF; CDR3 DNA: TGTGCCAGTAGTCCCTGGACAGGGGGCATTGATGGCTACACCTTC
D gene: NA; CDR3 length: 15; J gene: TRBJ1-2; V gene: TRBV10-3; clone size: NA; CDR3 protein: CAISDYGTAGYGYTF; CDR3 DNA: TGTGCCATCAGTGACTACGGAACGGCGGGCTATGGCTACACCTTC
D gene: NA; CDR3 length: 16; J gene: TRBJ2-1; V gene: TRBV5-4; clone size: NA; CDR3 protein: CASSLGEVSSYNEQFF; CDR3 DNA: TGTGCCAGCAGCTTGGGGGAGGTTAGCTCCTACAATGAGCAGTTCTTC
D gene: TRBD2; CDR3 length: 16; J gene: TRBJ2-1; V gene: TRBV7-9; clone size: NA; CDR3 protein: CASSPERGPSYNEQFF; CDR3 DNA: TGTGCCAGCAGCCCCGAGCGGGGGCCCTCCTACAATGAGCAGTTCTTC
D gene: NA; CDR3 length: 15; J gene: TRBJ1-6; V gene: TRBV7-6; clone size: NA; CDR3 protein: CASSLLGQGESPLHF; CDR3 DNA: TGTGCCAGCAGCCTCCTGGGGCAGGGAGAGTCACCCCTCCACTTT
D gene: TRBD1; CDR3 length: 16; J gene: TRBJ2-3; V gene: TRBV24-1; clone size: NA; CDR3 protein: CATSDSHRGLVDTQYF; CDR3 DNA: TGTGCCACCAGTGATTCGCACAGGGGGCTGGTAGATACGCAGTATTTT